This TCR beta chain is drawn from a study of blood T cell repertoires in COVID-19. Study-level information: Acute and convalescent COVID-19 samples came from the United States, Italy and Spain.

The method was immunoSEQ multiplex PCR; TCRdb's version includes in-frame clones alone and lacks a portion of them. Of 100,000 to 150,000 clones listed, roughly three quarters are singletons. The CDR3 extends over 16 amino acids. The junction had 10 bases not matched to a gene; V was cut back by 6 bases and J by 1 base. Germline loops: CDR1 SGHKS, CDR2 YYEKEE (reference sequence). The source material was peripheral blood. This TCR came from a woman aged 70-85 years with acute or convalescent COVID-19. V and J are TRBV5-5 and TRBJ2-3; 8 nucleotides line up with TRBD1. The CDR3, as DNA: TGTGCCAGCATCCGAGGGCAGGGGGCCGGCACAGATACGCAGTATTTT. It codes for CASIRGQGAGTDTQYF.